This TCR beta chain emerged from a study of PD-L1 blockade in urothelial cancer. Study findings and constraints: A pretreatment blood TCR clonality that fell below the median predicted better progression-free and overall survival.

The data were produced by immunoSEQ multiplex PCR, yet TCRdb's version contains in-frame clones alone and is incomplete. Altogether 50,000 to 55,000 clones are present, more than 75% being singletons, with the ten largest covering roughly 2.5%. Note on this clone: The antigen is unknown.

With 2 bases clipped from V and 3 bases from J, the junction kept 4 bases outside the gene matches. CDR1 MDHEN and CDR2 SYDVKM come from the germline V gene. The CDR3 covers 14 residues. Time point specified: peripheral blood 6 weeks after treatment start. Patients were diagnosed with urothelial carcinoma, either locally advanced or metastatic. The rearrangement joins TRBV28 to TRBJ2-7, with 7 positions matching TRBD2. The sample consisted of PBMCs, taken around atezolizumab (anti-PD-L1) treatment. This receptor was taken from a man in his 60s with urothelial cancer. The CDR3 protein is CASSLVLADYEQYF. In nucleotides, the CDR3 is TGTGCCAGCAGTTTAGTGCTAGCGGACTACGAGCAGTACTTC.